The entry that follows covers one T cell receptor beta chain sequence. What this receptor recognizes is not known. No much larger clone exists at a distance of one base, and base qualities are not known. This sample is part of a study of T cell changes during pregnancy in multiple sclerosis (dated by TCRdb to the late 2010s). Regarding the research as a whole: Changes in the T cell repertoire over the course of pregnancy were examined in this study in women with multiple sclerosis.

The CDR3 spans 14 residues, from the cysteine through the phenylalanine. Only the CDR3 DNA is retained, 42 bases long and in frame from the first base. CDR1 and CDR2 are drawn from the germline V gene (reference sequence): WNHNN, SYGVQD. At the junction V is shortened by 6 bases and J by 8 bases; bases outside the gene matches: 9. The protocol used for the library was the immunoSEQ multiplex PCR assay. TCRdb took over this immuneACCESS table, retaining in-frame rearrangements with V and J assigned. Such tables are incomplete; in checked studies, under half of the missing clones stem from an unresolved V gene, and the remainder is unexplained. The sample includes approximately 41,000 clones, with approximately 89% observed a single time. The ten top clones hold around 1.2% of the sample.

The rearrangement joined TRBV10-1 to TRBJ2-1; TRBD1 aligns with 8 central bases. The sequences come from CD4+ T cells from peripheral blood mononuclear cells, collected in the first trimester of pregnancy. The receptor was derived from a female donor with multiple sclerosis, enrolled in a pregnancy study. At the DNA level, the sequence is TGCGCCAGCAGCTACAGGGGGGATAGGGATGAGCAGTTCTTC. Its product reads: CASSYRGDRDEQFF.